This entry describes one TCR beta chain. The CDR3 is made up of 14 amino acids. V lost 2 bases and J lost 4, with 11 bases in between. CDR1 is SGHTA and CDR2 is FQGNSA in the germline V gene. These data are taken from a study of blood T cell repertoires in COVID-19. Study information: The United States, Italy and Spain were the sources of the acute and convalescent COVID-19 samples.

Methods used by the authors: From reference gene primer amplification, estimates of nucleated cell counts were derived. Only in-frame clones appear in the TCRdb table, and some are missing; sequencing was by immunoSEQ multiplex PCR. V and J calls and clone size are copied from that table; D and trimming were computed from the DNA. The repertoire holds 100,000 to 150,000 clones, with roughly 90% as singletons. The TCR originated in a man aged 50 to 59 with active or convalescent COVID-19. The V gene is TRBV7-2, the J gene TRBJ1-1, with D possibly TRBD1 on 5 matching bases. Sequencing used peripheral blood. Here the CDR3 reads CASSLTQGGTEAFF. In nucleotides, the CDR3 is TGTGCCAGCAGCTTAACGCAGGGTGGCACTGAAGCTTTCTTT.